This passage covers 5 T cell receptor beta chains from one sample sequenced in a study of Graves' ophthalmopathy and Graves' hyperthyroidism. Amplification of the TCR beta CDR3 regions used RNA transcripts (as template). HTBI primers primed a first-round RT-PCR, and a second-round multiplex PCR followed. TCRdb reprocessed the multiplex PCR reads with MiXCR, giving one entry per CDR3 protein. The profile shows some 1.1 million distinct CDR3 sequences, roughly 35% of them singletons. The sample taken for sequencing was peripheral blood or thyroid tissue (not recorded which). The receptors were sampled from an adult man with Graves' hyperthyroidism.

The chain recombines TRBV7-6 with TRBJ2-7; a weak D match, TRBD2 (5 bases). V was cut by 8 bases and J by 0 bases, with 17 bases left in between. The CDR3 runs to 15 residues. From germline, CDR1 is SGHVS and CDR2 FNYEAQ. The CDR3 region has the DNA TGTGCCAGCTCACGGTCCGGACGGGGCTCCTACGAGCAGTACTTC. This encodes CASSRSGRGSYEQYF. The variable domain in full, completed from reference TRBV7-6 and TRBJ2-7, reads GAGVSQSPRYKVTKRGQDVALRCDPISGHVSLYWYRQALGQGPEFLTYFNYEAQQDKSGLPNDRFSAERPEGSISTLTIQRTEQRDSAMYRCASSRSGRGSYEQYFGPGTRLTVT.

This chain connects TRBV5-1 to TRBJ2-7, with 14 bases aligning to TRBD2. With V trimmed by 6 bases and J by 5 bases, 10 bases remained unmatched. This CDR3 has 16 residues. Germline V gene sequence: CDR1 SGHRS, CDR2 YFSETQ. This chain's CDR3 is CASTPDGTSGSHEQYF. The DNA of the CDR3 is TGCGCCAGCACCCCTGACGGGACTAGCGGGAGTCACGAGCAGTACTTC.

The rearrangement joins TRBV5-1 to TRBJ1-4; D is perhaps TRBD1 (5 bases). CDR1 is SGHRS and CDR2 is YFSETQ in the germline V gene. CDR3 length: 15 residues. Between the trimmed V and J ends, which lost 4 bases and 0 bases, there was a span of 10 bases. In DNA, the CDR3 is TGCGCCAGCAGCCCGTCGGGGGCAACTAATGAAAAACTGTTTTTT. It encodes CASSPSGATNEKLFF. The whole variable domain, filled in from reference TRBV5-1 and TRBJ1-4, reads KAGVTQTPRYLIKTRGQQVTLSCSPISGHRSVSWYQQTPGQGLQFLFEYFSETQRNKGNFPGRFSGRQFSNSRSEMNVSTLELGDSALYLCASSPSGATNEKLFFGSGTQLSVL.

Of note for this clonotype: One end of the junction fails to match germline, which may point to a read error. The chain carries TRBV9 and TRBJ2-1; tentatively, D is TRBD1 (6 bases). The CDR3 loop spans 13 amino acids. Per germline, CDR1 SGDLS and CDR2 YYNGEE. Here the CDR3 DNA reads TGTGCCGGCAGCGTATGGGGACATAATGAGCAGTTCTTC. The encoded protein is CAGSVWGHNEQFF. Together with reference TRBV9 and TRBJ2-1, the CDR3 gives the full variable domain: DSGVTQTPKHLITATGQRVTLRCSPRSGDLSVYWYQQSLDQGLQFLIQYYNGEERAKGNILERFSAQQFPDLHSELNLSSLELGDSALYFCAGSVWGHNEQFFGPGTRLTVL.

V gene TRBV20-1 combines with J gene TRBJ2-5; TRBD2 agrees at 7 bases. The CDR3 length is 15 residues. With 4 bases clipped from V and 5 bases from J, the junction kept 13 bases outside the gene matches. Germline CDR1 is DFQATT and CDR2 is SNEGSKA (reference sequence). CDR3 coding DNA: TGCAGTGCTACCCCGCGGGAGTTGGCGAGGGAGACCCAGTACTTC. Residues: CSATPRELARETQYF.